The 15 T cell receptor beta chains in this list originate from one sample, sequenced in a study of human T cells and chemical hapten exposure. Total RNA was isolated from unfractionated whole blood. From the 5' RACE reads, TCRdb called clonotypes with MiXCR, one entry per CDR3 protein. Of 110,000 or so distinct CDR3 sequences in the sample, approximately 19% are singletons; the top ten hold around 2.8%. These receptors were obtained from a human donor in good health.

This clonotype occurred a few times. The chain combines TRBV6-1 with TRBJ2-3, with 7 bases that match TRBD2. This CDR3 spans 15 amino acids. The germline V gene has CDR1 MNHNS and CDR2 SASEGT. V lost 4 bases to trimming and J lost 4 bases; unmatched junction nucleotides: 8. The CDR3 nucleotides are TGTGCCAGCAGTGTAGAGGGAGGGTCGGCAGATACGCAGTATTTT. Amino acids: CASSVEGGSADTQYF.

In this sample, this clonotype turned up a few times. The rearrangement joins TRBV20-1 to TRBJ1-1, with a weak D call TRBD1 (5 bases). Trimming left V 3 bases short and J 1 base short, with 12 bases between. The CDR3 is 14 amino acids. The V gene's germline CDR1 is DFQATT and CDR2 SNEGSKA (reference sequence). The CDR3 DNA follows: TGCAGTGCTAGGCCCCAGGGCTGGAACACTGAAGCTTTCTTT. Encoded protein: CSARPQGWNTEAFF.

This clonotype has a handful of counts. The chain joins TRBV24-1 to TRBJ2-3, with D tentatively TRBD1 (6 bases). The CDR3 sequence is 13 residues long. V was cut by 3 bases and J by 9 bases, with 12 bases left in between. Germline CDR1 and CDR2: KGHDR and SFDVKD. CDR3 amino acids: CATSDAPGVTQYF. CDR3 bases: TGTGCCACCAGTGATGCCCCAGGGGTAACGCAGTATTTT.

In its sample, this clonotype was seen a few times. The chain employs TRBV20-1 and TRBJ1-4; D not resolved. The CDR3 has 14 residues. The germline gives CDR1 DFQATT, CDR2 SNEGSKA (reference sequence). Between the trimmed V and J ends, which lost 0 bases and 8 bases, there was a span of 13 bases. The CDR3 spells CSARDPTAGEKLFF. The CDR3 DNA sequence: TGCAGTGCTAGAGATCCGACCGCCGGCGAAAAACTGTTTTTT.

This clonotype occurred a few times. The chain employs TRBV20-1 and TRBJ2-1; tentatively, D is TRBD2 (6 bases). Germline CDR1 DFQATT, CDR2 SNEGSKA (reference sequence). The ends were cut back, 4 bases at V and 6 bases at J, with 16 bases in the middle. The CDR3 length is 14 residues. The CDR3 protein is CSATRDSIVNEQFF. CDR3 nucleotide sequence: TGCAGTGCTACGCGGGACTCTATCGTCAATGAGCAGTTCTTC.

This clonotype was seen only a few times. This CDR3 reads CASSSRAASTDTQYF. The DNA for the CDR3 is TGCGCCAGCAGCTCCCGGGCGGCTAGCACAGATACGCAGTATTTT. The chain is built from TRBV5-1 and TRBJ2-3; D remains unclear. Germline CDR1 and CDR2: SGHRS and YFSETQ. The germline V and J ends were trimmed by 3 bases and 0 bases, with 11 bases remaining between them. The CDR3 length is 15 residues.

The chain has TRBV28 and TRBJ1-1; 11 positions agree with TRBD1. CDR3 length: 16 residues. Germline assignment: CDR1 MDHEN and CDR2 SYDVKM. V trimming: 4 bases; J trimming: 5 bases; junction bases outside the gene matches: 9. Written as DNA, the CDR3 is TGTGCCAGCAGTTCCGCCGTCGGGACAGGGGGGACTGAAGCTTTCTTT. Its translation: CASSSAVGTGGTEAFF.

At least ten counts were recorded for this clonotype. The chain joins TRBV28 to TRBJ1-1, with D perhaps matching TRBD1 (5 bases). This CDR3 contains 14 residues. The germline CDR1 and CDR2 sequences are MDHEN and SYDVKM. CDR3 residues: CATATPGANTEAFF. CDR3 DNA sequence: TGTGCTACAGCAACCCCTGGGGCAAACACTGAAGCTTTCTTT.

For the CDR3, the DNA is TGCAGCAGTCCGGGTAACAGGGTTAACAATGAGCAGTTCTTC. Its protein product is CSSPGNRVNNEQFF. This chain links TRBV20-1 with TRBJ2-1, with D possibly matching TRBD1 (6 bases). The CDR3 is made up of 14 amino acids. Per germline, CDR1 DFQATT and CDR2 SNEGSKA (reference sequence).

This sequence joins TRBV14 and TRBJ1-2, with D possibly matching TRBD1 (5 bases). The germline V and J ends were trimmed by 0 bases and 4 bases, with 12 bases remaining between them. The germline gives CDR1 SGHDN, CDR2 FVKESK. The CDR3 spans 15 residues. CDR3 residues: CASSQDVGDLYGYTF. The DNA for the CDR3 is TGTGCCAGCAGCCAAGATGTGGGGGACCTCTATGGCTACACCTTC. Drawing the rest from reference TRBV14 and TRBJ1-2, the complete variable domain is EAGVTQFPSHSVIEKGQTVTLRCDPISGHDNLYWYRRVMGKEIKFLLHFVKESKQDESGMPNNRFLAERTGGTYSTLKVQPAELEDSGVYFCASSQDVGDLYGYTFGSGTRLTVV.

The chain's CDR3 is CASSIIIGSTDTQYF. The CDR3 DNA reads as TGTGCCAGCAGTATAATAATAGGGAGCACAGATACGCAGTATTTT. This chain connects TRBV7-2 to TRBJ2-3; D ambiguous. The CDR3 is 15 residues long. CDR1 is SGHTA and CDR2 is FQGNSA in the germline V gene. Deletions cut 6 bases from V and 0 bases from J, with 13 bases between.

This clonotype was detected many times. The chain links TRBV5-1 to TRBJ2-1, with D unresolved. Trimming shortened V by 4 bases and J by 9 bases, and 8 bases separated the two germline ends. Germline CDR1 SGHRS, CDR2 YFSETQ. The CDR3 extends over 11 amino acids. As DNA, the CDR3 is TGCGCCAGCAGCACGACGGCTGAGCAGTTCTTC. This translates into CASSTTAEQFF.

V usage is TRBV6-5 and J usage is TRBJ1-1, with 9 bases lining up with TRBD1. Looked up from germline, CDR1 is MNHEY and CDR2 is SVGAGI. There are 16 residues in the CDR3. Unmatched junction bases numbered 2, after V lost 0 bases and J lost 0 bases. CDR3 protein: CASSYSGQGLNTEAFF. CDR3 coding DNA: TGTGCCAGCAGTTACTCAGGACAGGGGTTGAACACTGAAGCTTTCTTT.

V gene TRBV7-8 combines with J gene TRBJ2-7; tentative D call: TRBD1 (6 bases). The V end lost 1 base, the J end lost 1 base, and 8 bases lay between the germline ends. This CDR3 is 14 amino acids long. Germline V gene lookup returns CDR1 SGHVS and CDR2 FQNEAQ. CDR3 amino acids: CASSLDRASYEQYF. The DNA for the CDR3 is TGTGCCAGCAGCTTAGACAGGGCATCCTACGAGCAGTACTTC.

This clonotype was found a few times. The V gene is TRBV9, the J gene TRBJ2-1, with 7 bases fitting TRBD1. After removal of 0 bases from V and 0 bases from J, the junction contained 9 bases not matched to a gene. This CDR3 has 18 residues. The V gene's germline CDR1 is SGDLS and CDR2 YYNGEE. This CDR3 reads CASSVGQGWGSSYNEQFF. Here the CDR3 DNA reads TGTGCCAGCAGCGTAGGACAGGGTTGGGGGAGCTCCTACAATGAGCAGTTCTTC.